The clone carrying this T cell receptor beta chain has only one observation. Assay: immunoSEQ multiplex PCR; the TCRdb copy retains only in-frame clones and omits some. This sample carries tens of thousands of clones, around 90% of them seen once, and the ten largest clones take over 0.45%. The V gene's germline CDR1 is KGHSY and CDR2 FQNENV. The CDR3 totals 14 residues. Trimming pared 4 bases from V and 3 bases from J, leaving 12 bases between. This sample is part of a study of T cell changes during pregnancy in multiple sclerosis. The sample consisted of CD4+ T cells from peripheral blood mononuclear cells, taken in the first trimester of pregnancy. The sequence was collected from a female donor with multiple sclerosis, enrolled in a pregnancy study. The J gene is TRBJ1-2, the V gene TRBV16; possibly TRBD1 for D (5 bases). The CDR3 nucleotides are TGTGCCAGCAGCCTTAAACAGGAACACTATGGCTACACCTTC. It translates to CASSLKQEHYGYTF.